This T cell receptor beta chain was obtained from a study of beta chain features in type 1 diabetes. Broader study findings: Shorter templates might be favored by PCR, equally in patients and controls. Among all four CD4+ subsets, Type 1 diabetes patients had TCRB CDR3s that were moderately but significantly shorter.

In its sample, this clone was seen a few times. Its target is unknown. Markers CD45RO/CCR7/CD25/CD127/CD95/CD27 served to sort CD4+ naive, central memory, regulatory and stem cell-like memory cells. The purity of all sorted populations exceeded 98%. The ends lost 3 bases at V and 4 bases at J; junction bases unmatched: 7. CDR1 and CDR2 from the germline V gene are SGHRS and YFSETQ. The CDR3 spans 15 residues. The isolated RNA, all of it, was reverse transcribed, so expressed TCRB transcripts were what got sequenced. Clones were sequenced by immunoSEQ multiplex PCR, and TCRdb holds only the in-frame ones, with some missing. The data contain around 650,000 clones, roughly 12% of them singletons.

Sequencing input: naive CD4+ T cells from blood. This clonotype originated in a man younger than 40 with type 1 diabetes. J is TRBJ2-7 and V is TRBV5-1; 10 positions agree with TRBD2. CDR3 in amino acids: CASSSLAGAYYEQYF. CDR3 nucleotides: TGCGCCAGCAGCTCGCTAGCGGGGGCCTATTACGAGCAGTACTTC.